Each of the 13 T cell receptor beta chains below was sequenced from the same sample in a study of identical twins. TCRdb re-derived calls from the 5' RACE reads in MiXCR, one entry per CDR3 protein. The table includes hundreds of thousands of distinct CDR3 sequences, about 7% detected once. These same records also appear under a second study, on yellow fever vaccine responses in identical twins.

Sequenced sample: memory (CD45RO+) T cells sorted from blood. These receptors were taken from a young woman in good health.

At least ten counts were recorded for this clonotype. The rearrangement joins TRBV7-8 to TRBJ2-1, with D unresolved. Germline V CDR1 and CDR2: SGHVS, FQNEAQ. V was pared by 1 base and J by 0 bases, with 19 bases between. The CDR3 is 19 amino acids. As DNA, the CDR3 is TGTGCCAGCAGCTTAGGTCCCAAGTCACACCCGAGCTCCTACAATGAGCAGTTCTTC. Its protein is CASSLGPKSHPSSYNEQFF.

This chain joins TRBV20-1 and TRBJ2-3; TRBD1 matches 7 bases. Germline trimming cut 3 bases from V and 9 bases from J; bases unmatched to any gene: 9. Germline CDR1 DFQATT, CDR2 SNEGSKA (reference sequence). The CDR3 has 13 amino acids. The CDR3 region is CSARGRGQFTQYF. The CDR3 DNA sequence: TGCAGTGCTAGGGGCAGGGGACAGTTCACGCAGTATTTT.

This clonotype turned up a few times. The CDR3 sequence: CATSLTGGYGYTF. CDR3 DNA sequence: TGTGCCACCAGCCTGACAGGGGGCTATGGCTACACCTTC. J is TRBJ1-2 and V is TRBV24-1; 9 bases map to TRBD1. The J segment lost 4 bases and the V segment lost 7 bases, leaving 3 bases of the junction unmatched. This CDR3 has 13 amino acids. Germline V lookup: CDR1 KGHDR, CDR2 SFDVKD.

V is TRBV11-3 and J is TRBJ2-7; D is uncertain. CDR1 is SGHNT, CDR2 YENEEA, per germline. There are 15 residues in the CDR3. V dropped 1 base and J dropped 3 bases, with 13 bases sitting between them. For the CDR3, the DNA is TGTGCCAGCAGCTTAGGACGGGTTGGGGACTACGAGCAGTACTTC. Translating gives CASSLGRVGDYEQYF.

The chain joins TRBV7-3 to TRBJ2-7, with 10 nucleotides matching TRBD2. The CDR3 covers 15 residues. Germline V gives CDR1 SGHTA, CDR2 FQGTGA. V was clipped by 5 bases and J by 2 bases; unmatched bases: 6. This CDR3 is CASSPTSGATYEQYF. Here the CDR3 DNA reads TGTGCCAGCAGCCCCACTAGCGGGGCTACCTACGAGCAGTACTTC.

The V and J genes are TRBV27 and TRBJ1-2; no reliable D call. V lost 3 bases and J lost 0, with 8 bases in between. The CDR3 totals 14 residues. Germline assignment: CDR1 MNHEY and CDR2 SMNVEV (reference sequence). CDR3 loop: CASSFGPANYGYTF. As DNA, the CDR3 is TGTGCCAGCAGTTTCGGGCCAGCTAACTATGGCTACACCTTC.

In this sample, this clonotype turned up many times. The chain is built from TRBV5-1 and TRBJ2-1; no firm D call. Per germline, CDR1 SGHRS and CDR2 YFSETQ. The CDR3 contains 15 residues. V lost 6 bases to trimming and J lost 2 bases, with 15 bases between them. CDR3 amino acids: CASIGTSKTYNEQFF. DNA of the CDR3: TGCGCCAGCATTGGAACTTCTAAAACCTACAATGAGCAGTTCTTC.

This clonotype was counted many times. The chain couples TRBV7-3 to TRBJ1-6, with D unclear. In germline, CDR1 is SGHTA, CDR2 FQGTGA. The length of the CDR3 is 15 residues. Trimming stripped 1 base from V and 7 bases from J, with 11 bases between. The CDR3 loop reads CASSLNRGRNSPLHF. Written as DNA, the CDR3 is TGTGCCAGCAGCTTAAACAGAGGAAGAAATTCACCCCTCCACTTT.

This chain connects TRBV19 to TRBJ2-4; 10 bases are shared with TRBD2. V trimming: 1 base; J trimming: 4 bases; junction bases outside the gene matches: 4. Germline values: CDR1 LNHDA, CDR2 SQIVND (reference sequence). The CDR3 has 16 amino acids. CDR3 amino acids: CASSIALLAGKNIQYF. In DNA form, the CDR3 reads TGTGCCAGTAGTATAGCCCTACTAGCGGGGAAAAACATTCAGTACTTC.

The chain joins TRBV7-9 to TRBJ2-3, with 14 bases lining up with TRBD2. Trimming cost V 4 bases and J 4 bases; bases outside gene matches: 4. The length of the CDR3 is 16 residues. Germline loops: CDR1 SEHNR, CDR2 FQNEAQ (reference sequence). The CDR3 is CASSSGTSGSADTQYF. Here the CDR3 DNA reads TGTGCCAGCAGCTCCGGGACTAGCGGGAGTGCAGATACGCAGTATTTT.

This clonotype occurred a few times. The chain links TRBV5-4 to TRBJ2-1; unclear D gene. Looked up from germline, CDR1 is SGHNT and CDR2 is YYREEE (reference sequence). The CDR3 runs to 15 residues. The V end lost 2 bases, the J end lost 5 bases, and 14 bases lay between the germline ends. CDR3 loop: CASSFSGLSHNEQFF. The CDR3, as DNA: TGTGCCAGCAGCTTCTCGGGCCTCTCACACAATGAGCAGTTCTTC.

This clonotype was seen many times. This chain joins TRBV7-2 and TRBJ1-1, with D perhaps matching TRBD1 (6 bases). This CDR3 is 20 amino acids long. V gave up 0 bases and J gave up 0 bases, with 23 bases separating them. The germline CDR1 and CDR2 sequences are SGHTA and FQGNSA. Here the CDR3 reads CASSLAVQGKESAMNTEAFF. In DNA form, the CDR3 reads TGTGCCAGCAGCTTAGCTGTTCAGGGGAAAGAGTCGGCAATGAACACTGAAGCTTTCTTT.

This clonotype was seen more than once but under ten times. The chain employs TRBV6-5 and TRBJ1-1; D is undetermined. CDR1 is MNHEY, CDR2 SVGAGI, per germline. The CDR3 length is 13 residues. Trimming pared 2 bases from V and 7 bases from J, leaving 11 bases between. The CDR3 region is CASSYGGMDEAFF. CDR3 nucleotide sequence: TGTGCCAGCAGTTACGGAGGGATGGATGAAGCTTTCTTT.